This T cell receptor beta chain was identified during a study of CXCR3-negative and CXCR3-positive naive CD8 T cells. The libraries of TRB cDNA were prepared using 5' RACE with UMI labels. TCRdb re-called the 5' RACE reads and gives one entry per CDR3 protein, without DNA. The sample includes 92,000 or so distinct CDR3 sequences. The CDR3 length is 12 residues. The germline CDR1 and CDR2 sequences are LGHDT and YNNKEL (reference sequence). This TCR came from a human donor in good health. Some clones in this sample may be carry-over from other donors' samples. Sequencing was carried out using naive CXCR3- CD8+ T cells from blood. The subset was: CD45RO-CCR7+CD27+CD95- naive CD8+ T cells lacking CXCR3 (TNR3-). The chain employs TRBV3-1 and TRBJ2-2; TCRdb outputs TRBD1, but without DNA this stays unchecked. CDR3 loop: CASSPRAGELFF.